These 5 T cell receptor beta chains originate from one sample sequenced in a study of blood T cell repertoires in COVID-19. Data came from immunoSEQ multiplex PCR; TCRdb stores just in-frame clones and leaves some out. Of approximately 200,000 clones in the sample, roughly 80% are singletons; the top ten hold around 5.1%. The sample taken for sequencing was peripheral blood. These receptors were collected from a human donor in a cohort sampled during active COVID-19.

The chain uses TRBV18 and TRBJ1-1; D is unclear. Deletions cut 5 bases from V and 10 bases from J, with 8 bases between. Germline-derived CDR1 and CDR2 are KGHSH and LQKENI. The CDR3 contains 10 residues. CDR3 nucleotides: TGTGCCAGCTCAGCCGGGATAGCTTTCTTT. It codes for CASSAGIAFF.

The chain is built from TRBV15 and TRBJ2-3, with D possibly matching TRBD1 (6 bases). With 0 bases removed from V and 2 bases from J, the gap between germline ends came to 9 bases. Per germline, CDR1 LNHNV and CDR2 YYDKDF (reference sequence). This CDR3 is 15 amino acids long. The CDR3 DNA reads as TGTGCCACCAGCAGAGAAGGACAGCCCACAGATACGCAGTATTTT. Translated: CATSREGQPTDTQYF.

V is TRBV20-1 and J is TRBJ2-5; no clear D. Trimming took 5 bases from V and 3 from J, leaving 7 bases between them. Germline CDR1 and CDR2: DFQATT and SNEGSKA (reference sequence). There are 11 residues in the CDR3. Written as DNA, the CDR3 is TGCAGTGCTGGGCTAAAAGAGACCCAGTACTTC. It yields the protein CSAGLKETQYF.

The gene calls are TRBV18 and TRBJ1-1; 9 positions match TRBD1. Unmatched junction bases numbered 10, after V lost 6 bases and J lost 5 bases. The CDR3 sequence is 15 residues long. Germline V gives CDR1 KGHSH, CDR2 LQKENI. The CDR3 here is CASSAGQGTRTEAFF. The CDR3 DNA sequence: TGTGCCAGCTCGGCGGGACAGGGTACGCGGACTGAAGCTTTCTTT. The whole variable domain, filled in from reference TRBV18 and TRBJ1-1, reads NAGVMQNPRHLVRRRGQEARLRCSPMKGHSHVYWYRQLPEEGLKFMVYLQKENIIDESGMPKERFSAEFPKEGPSILRIQQVVRGDSAAYFCASSAGQGTRTEAFFGQGTRLTVV.

This chain uses TRBV9 with TRBJ2-2, with 10 bases that match TRBD1. Germline assignment: CDR1 SGDLS and CDR2 YYNGEE. The V segment lost 4 bases and the J segment 2 bases; nucleotides outside the gene matches: 5. The CDR3 covers 16 residues. For the CDR3, the DNA is TGTGCCAGCAGCCCCCGGGACAGGGGTAACACCGGGGAGCTGTTTTTT. Translating gives CASSPRDRGNTGELFF.